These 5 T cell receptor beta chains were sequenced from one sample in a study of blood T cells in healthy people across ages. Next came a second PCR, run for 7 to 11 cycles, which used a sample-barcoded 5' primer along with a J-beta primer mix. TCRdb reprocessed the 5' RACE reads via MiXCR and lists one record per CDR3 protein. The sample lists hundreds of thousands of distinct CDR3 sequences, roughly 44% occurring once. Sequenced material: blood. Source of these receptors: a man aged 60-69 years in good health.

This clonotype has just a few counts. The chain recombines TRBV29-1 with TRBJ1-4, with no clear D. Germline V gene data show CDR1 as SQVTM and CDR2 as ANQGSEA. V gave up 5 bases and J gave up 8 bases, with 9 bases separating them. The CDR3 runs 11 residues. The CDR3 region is CSVRVGEKLFF. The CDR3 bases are TGCAGCGTTCGGGTAGGCGAAAAACTGTTTTTT.

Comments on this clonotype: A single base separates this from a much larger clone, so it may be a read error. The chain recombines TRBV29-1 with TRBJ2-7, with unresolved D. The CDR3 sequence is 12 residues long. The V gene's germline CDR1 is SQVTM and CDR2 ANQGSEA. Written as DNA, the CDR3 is TGCAGCGCAGCAGTCAACTCCTACGAGCAGCACTTC. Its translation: CSAAVNSYEQHF.

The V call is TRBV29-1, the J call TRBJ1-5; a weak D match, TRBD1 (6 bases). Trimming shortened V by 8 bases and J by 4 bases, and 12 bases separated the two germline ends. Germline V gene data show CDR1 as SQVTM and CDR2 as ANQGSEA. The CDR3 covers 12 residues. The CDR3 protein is CSIGQWNQPQHF. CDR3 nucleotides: TGCAGCATTGGACAGTGGAATCAGCCCCAGCATTTT.

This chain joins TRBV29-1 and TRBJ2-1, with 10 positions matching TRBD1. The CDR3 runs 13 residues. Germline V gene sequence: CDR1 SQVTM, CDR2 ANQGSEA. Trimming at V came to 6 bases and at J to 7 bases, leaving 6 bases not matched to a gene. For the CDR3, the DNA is TGCAGCGTGGCCGGGACAGGGGTAAATGAGCAGTTCTTC. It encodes CSVAGTGVNEQFF.

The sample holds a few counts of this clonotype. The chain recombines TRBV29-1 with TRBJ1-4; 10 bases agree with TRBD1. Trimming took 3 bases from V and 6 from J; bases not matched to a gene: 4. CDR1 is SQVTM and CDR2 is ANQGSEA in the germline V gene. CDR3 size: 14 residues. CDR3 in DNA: TGCAGCGTTGACTCCGGGACAGGGGATGAAAAACTGTTTTTT. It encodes CSVDSGTGDEKLFF.